This entry concerns a single TCR beta chain. The antigen it binds to is not known. No qualities accompany the bases; no much larger clone lies one base away. Whole blood was collected in K2EDTA tubes by collaborating institutions according to the institutions' own protocols. For TCRbeta analysis, collaborators shipped samples as frozen whole blood, isolated PBMCs, or DNA extracted from either of those sample types. TCRbeta CDR3 regions were amplified from genomic DNA by means of the immunoSEQ Assay, a bias-controlled multiplex PCR. The authors processed their data as follows. The number of nucleated cells in each sample was estimated by amplification of reference gene primers within the assay. To quantify the absolute abundance of each unique TCRbeta CDR3 rearrangement, sequence reads were collapsed and filtered. For each sample, productive Simpson clonality was calculated as the square root of Simpson's diversity index over productive rearrangements. What TCRdb holds here is the immuneACCESS table cut down to in-frame rearrangements. Part of the clones is not present; checked against another copy, under half of the missing clones reflect an unresolved V gene, and the others are unexplained. V and J calls and clone size are given by that table; D and trimming were obtained from the DNA. For this sample there are 150,000 to 200,000 clones; under 90% appear just once. Roughly 6.7% of the sample comes from the top ten.

CDR1 MNHEY and CDR2 SVGAGI are derived from the germline V gene. Trimming costs V 2 bases and J 4 bases, and their ends lie 9 bases apart. From the cysteine up to the phenylalanine, the CDR3 has a length of 14 residues. The only DNA kept is the CDR3, 42 bases in frame from the first base. The data derive from a study of blood T cell repertoires in COVID-19 (dated by TCRdb to the early 2020s). With regard to the full study: Samples from collaborators originated in the United States, Italy and Spain and spanned both the acute and convalescent phases of COVID-19. Deeply sampled blood TCRbeta repertoires from subjects exposed to, actively infected with, or recovered from COVID-19 were included in the dataset. A de-identified subject ID, COVID-19 status, age in years and sex were almost always included in the sample metadata. The material from the prospective study consisted of cDNA or gDNA derived from T cells, B-cell-depleted T cells, or PBMCs. The samples were drawn from two sources: the first 160 participants of the ongoing ImmuneRACE study, and some 1,300 subjects contributed by 6 global collaborators. A freely available public database, intended as a resource for researchers studying the immune response to SARS-CoV-2, is where the repertoires were released. Where available, HLA class I and class II types were obtained from metadata supplied by the sample provider rather than from assay-based typing.

Results the study describes overall, beyond this receptor: How much clinical and demographic metadata was included differed by source and by participant, and the metadata was provided uncurated.

This TCR was recovered from a man between 40 and 49 years old with acute or convalescent COVID-19. The chain couples TRBV6-5 to TRBJ1-3, with the D gene uncertain. Input material: peripheral blood. At the DNA level, the sequence is TGTGCCAGCAGTTACACCGGGATGGGAAACACCATATATTTT. Its protein is CASSYTGMGNTIYF.